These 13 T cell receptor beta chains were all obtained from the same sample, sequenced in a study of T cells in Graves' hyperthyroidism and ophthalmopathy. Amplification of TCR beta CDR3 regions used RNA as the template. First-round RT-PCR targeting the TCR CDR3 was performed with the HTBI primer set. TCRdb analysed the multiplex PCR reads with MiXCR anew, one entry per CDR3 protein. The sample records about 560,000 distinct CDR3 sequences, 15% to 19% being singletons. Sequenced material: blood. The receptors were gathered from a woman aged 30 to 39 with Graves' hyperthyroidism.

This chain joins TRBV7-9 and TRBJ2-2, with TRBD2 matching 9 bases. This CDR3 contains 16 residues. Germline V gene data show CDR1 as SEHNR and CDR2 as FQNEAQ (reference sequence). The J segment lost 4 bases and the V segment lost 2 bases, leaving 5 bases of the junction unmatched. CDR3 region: CASSLKLAGSTGELFF. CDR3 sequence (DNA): TGTGCCAGCAGCTTAAAACTAGCGGGTTCCACCGGGGAGCTGTTTTTT.

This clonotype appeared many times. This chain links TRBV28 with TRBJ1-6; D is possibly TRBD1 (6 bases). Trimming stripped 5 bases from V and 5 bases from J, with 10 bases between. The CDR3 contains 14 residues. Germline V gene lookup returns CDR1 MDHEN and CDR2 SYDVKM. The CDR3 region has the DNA TGTGCCAGCAGTGGGGGGGCGGATAATTCACCCCTCCACTTT. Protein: CASSGGADNSPLHF.

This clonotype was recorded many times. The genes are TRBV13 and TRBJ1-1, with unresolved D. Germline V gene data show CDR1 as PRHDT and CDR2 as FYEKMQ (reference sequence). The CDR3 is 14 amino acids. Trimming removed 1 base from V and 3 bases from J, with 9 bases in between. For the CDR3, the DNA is TGTGCCAGCAGCTTAGTATGGAGAGACACTGAAGCTTTCTTT. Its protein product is CASSLVWRDTEAFF.

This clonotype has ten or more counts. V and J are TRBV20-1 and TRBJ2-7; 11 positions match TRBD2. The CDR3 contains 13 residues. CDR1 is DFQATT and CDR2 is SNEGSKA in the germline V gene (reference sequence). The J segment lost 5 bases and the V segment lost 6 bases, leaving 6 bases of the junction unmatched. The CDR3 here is CSAPSGRSDEQYF. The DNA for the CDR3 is TGCAGTGCCCCTAGCGGGAGGAGCGACGAGCAGTACTTC.

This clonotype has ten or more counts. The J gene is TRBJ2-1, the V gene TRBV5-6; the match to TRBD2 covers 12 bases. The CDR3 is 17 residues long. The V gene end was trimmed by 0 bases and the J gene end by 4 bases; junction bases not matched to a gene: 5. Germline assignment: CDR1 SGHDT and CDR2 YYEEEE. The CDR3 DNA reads TGTGCCAGCAGCTTGGGAGGTGGACTAGCGGGATACAATGAGCAGTTCTTC. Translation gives CASSLGGGLAGYNEQFF.

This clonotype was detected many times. CDR3 in amino acids: CASSYLLKRGAYNEQFF. The CDR3, as DNA: TGTGCCAGCAGTTACTTGCTTAAGCGAGGGGCCTACAATGAGCAGTTCTTC. This chain joins TRBV6-2 or TRBV6-3 and TRBJ2-1, with D perhaps matching TRBD1 or TRBD2 (5 bases each). V was clipped by 1 base and J by 2 bases, with 15 bases between them. Germline assignment: CDR1 MNHEY and CDR2 SVGEGT. There are 17 residues in the CDR3.

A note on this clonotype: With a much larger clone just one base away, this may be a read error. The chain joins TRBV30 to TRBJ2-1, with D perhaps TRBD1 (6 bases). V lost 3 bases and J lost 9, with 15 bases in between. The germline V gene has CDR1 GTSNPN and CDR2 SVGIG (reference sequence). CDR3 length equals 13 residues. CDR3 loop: CAWSPMIRGEQFF. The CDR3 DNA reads TGTGCCTGGAGCCCCATGATCAGGGGTGAGCAGTTCTTC.

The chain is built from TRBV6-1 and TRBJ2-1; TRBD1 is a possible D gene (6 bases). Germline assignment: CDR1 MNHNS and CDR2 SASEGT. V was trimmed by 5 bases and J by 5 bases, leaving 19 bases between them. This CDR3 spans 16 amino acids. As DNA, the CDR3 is TGTGCCAGCAGTAGATCTCAGGGGCTTGGAGACAATGAGCAGTTCTTC. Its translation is CASSRSQGLGDNEQFF.

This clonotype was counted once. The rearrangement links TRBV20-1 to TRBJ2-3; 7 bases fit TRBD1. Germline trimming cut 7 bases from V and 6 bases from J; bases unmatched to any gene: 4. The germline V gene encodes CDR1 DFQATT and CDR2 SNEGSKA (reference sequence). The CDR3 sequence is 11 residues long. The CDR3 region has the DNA TGCAGTGTCAAACAGGGGGATACGCAGTATTTT. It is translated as CSVKQGDTQYF.

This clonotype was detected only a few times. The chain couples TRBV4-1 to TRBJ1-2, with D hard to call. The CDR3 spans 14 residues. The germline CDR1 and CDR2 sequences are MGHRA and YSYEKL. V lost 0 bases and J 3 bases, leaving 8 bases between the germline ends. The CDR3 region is CASSQEQSHYGYTF. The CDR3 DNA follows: TGCGCCAGCAGCCAAGAACAGAGCCACTATGGCTACACCTTC.

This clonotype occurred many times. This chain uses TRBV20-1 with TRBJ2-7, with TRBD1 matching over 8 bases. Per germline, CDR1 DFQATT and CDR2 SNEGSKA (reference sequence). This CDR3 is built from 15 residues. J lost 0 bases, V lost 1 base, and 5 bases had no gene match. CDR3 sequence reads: CSARGPGGDSYEQYF. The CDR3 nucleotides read TGCAGTGCTAGAGGTCCAGGGGGCGACTCCTACGAGCAGTACTTC.

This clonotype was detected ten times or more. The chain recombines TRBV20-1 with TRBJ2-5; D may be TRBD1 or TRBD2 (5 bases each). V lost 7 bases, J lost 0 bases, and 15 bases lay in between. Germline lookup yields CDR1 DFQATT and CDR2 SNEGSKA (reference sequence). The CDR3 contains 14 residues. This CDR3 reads CSGTRRDDQETQYF. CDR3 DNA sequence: TGCAGTGGGACCCGCCGGGACGACCAAGAGACCCAGTACTTC.

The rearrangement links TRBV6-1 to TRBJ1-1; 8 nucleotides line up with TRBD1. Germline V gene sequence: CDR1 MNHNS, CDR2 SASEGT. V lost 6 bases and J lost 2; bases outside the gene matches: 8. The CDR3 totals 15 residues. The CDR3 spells CASRDRGGGNTEAFF. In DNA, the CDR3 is TGTGCCAGCAGAGACAGGGGCGGGGGTAACACTGAAGCTTTCTTT.